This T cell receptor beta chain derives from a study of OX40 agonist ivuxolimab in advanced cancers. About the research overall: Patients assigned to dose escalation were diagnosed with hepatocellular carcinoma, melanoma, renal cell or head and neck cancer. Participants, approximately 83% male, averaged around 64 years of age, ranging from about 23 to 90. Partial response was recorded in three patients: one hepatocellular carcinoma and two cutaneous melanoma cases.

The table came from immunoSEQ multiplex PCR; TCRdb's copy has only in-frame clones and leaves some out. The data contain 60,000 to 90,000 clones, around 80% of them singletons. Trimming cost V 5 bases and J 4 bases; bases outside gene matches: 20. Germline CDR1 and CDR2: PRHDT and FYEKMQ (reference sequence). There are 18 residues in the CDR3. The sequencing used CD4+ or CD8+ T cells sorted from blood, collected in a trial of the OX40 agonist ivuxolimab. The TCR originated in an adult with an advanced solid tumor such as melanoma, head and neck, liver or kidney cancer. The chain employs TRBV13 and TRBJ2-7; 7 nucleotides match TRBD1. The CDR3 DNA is TGTGCCAGCAGCGCCGATTCCTGGGACAGCCAAGGGGGTTACGAGCAGTACTTC. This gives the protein CASSADSWDSQGGYEQYF.